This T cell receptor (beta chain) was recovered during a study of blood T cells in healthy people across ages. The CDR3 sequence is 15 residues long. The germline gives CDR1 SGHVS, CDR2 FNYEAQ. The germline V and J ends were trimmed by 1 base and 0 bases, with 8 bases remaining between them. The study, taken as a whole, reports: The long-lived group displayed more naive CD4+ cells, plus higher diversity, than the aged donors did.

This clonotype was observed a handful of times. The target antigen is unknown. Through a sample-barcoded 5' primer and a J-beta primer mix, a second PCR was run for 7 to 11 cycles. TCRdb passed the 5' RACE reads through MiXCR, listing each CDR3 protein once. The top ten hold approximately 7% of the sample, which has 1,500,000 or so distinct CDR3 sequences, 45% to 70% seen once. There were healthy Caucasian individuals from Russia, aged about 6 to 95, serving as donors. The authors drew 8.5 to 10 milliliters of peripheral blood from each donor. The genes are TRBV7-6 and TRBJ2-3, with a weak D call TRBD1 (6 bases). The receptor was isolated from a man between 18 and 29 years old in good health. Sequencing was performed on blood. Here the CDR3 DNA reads TGTGCCAGCAGCTTAGGGACAGAGAGCACAGATACGCAGTATTTT. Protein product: CASSLGTESTDTQYF.